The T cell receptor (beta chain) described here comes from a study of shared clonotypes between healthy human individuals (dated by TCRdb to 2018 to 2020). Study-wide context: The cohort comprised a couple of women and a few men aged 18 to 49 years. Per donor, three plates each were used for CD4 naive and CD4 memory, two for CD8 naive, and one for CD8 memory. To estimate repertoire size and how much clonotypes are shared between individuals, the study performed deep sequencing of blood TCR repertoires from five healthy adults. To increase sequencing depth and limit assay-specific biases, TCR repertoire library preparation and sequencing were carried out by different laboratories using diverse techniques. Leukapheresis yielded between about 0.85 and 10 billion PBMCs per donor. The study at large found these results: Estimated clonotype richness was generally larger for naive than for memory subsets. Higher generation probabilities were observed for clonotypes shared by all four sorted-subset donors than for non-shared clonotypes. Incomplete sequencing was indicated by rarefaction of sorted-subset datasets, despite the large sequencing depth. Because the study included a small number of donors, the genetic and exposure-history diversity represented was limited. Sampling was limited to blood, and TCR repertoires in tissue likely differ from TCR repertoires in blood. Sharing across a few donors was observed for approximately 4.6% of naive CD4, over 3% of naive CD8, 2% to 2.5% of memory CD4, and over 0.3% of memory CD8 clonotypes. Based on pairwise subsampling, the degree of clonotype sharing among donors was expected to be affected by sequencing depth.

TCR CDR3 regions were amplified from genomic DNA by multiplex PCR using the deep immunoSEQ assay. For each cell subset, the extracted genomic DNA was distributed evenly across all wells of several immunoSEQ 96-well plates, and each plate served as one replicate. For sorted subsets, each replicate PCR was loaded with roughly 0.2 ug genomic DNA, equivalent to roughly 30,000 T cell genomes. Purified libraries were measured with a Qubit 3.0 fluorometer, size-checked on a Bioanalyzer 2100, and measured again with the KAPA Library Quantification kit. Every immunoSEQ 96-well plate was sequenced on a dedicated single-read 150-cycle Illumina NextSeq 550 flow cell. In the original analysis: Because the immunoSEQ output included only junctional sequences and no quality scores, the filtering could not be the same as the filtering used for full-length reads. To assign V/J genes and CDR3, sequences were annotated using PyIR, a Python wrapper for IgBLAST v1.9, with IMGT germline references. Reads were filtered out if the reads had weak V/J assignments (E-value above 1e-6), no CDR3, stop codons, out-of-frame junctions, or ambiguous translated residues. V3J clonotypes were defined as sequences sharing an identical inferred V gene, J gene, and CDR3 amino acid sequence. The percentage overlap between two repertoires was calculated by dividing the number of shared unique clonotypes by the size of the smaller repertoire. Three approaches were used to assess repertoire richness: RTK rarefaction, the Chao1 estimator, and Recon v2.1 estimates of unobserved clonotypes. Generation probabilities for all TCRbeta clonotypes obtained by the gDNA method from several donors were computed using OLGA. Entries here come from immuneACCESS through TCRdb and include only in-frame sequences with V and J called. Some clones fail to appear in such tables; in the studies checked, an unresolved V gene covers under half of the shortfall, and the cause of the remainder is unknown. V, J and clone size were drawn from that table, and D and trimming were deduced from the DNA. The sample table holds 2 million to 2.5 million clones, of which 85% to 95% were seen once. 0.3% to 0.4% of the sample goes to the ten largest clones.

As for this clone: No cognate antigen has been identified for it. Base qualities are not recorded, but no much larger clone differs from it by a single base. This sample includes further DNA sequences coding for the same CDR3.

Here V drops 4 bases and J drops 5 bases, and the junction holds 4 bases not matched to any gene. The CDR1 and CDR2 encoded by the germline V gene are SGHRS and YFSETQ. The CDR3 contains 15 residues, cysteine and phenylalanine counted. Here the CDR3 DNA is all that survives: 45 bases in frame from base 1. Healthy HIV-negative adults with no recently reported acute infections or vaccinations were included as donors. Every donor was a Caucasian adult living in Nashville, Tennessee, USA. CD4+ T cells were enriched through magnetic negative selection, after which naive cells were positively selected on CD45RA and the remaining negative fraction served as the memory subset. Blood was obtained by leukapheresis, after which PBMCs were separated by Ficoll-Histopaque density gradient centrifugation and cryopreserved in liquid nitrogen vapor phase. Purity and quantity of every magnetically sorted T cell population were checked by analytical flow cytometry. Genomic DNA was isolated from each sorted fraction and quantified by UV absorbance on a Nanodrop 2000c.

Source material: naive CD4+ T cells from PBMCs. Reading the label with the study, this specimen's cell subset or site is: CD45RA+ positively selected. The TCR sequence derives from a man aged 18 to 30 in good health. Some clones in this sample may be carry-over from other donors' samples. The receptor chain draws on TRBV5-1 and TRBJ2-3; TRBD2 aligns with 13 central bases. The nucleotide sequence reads TGCGCCAGCAGCCTACGGACTAGCGGGGGAGATACGCAGTATTTT. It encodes CASSLRTSGGDTQYF.